The TCR beta chain under discussion was sequenced for a study of blood T cell repertoires in COVID-19. Study context: The United States, Italy and Spain supplied acute and convalescent COVID-19 samples.

The method was immunoSEQ multiplex PCR; TCRdb's version includes in-frame clones alone and lacks a portion of them. Of some 80,000 clones listed, 86% are singletons. CDR1 and CDR2 (germline): LNHDA, SQIVND (reference sequence). Trimming took off 4 bases at V and 5 bases at J, with 9 bases between the two ends. The CDR3 sequence is 13 residues long. The TCR originated in a man aged 45-65 years with active or convalescent COVID-19. Sequenced material: peripheral blood. V gene TRBV19 combines with J gene TRBJ2-1; perhaps TRBD1 as D (6 bases). The CDR3 is CASSNRANNEQFF. The CDR3 nucleotides are TGTGCCAGTAGTAACAGGGCCAACAATGAGCAGTTCTTC. Combining the CDR3 with reference TRBV19 and TRBJ2-1 gives the whole variable domain DGGITQSPKYLFRKEGQNVTLSCEQNLNHDAMYWYRQDPGQGLRLIYYSQIVNDFQKGDIAEGYSVSREKKESFPLTVTSAQKNPTAFYLCASSNRANNEQFFGPGTRLTVL.